The rows below give T cell receptor beta chains drawn from one sample of a study of lymphopenia after photon versus proton radiotherapy. Clones were sequenced by immunoSEQ multiplex PCR, and TCRdb holds only the in-frame ones, with some missing. The sample holds fewer than 50,000 clones; about 85% are singletons and the top ten take 2.2%. This specimen consisted of peripheral blood, obtained from a patient treated with photon-based radiotherapy. Every receptor here comes from a man between 40 and 49 years old with gastric cancer. The CDR3 runs from the conserved cysteine through the conserved F or W.

j_call	v_call	cdr3_aa
TRBJ2-3	TRBV2	CASSPQGARDTQYF
TRBJ1-4	TRBV15	CATSRGRDRADEKLFF
TRBJ2-1	TRBV6-4	CASSDGTSGGNEQFF
TRBJ2-3	TRBV7-9	CASSSPASTDTQYF
TRBJ2-3	TRBV29-1	CSVEGGGRTDTQYF
TRBJ1-4	TRBV19	CASKGPLNEKLFF
TRBJ2-7	TRBV18	CASSLGTGDEQYF
TRBJ2-7	TRBV11-1	CASSLAGGIYEQYF
TRBJ1-2	TRBV7-2	CASSPRSTAGGYTF
TRBJ2-7	TRBV11-2	CASSVGSGVWIEQYF
TRBJ2-5	TRBV2	CASRALTREEQETQYF
TRBJ2-6	TRBV11-2	CASSPLPWGQAGANVLTF
TRBJ2-1	TRBV7-8	CASSPERDRPNEQFF
TRBJ2-1	TRBV4-1	CASSQALGGGAYNEQFF
TRBJ1-1	TRBV5-6	CASSPTGNTEAFF
TRBJ2-1	TRBV9	CASSLTSGGDNEQFF